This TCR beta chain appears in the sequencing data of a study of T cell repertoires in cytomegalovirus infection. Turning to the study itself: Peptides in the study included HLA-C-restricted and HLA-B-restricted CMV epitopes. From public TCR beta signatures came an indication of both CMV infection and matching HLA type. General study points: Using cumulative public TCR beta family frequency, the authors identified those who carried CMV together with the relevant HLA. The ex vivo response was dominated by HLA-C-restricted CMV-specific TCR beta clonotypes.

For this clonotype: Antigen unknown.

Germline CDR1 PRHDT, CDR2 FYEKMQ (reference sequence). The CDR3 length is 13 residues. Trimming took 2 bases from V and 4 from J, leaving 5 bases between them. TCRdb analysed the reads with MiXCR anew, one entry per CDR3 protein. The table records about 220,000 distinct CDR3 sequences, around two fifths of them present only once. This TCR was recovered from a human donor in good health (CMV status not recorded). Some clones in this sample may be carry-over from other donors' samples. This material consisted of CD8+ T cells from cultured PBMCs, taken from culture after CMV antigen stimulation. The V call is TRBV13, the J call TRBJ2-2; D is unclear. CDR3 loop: CASSLTGTGELFF. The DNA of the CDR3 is TGTGCCAGCAGCTTAACGGGCACCGGGGAGCTGTTTTTT. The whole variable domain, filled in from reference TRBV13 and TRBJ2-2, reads AAGVIQSPRHLIKEKRETATLKCYPIPRHDTVYWYQQGPGQDPQFLISFYEKMQSDKGSIPDRFSAQQFSDYHSELNMSSLELGDSALYFCASSLTGTGELFFGEGSRLTVL.